Listed below are T cell receptor beta chains from one sample, sequenced in a study of response to subunit inactivated influenza vaccine. MiXCR was run by TCRdb on the RT-PCR reads, yielding one entry per CDR3 protein. The sample consists of roughly 650,000 distinct CDR3 sequences, about 14% of them appearing once. The sample in question was PBMCs from blood, obtained 14 to 15 days before vaccination. The receptors stem from a middle-aged man who received an inactivated influenza vaccine. Both conserved end residues are part of each CDR3. D genes are given only for firm matches. The size entry is marked missing in some rows and otherwise reads once, few, many or a size class.

clone size: .
J gene: TRBJ2-1
D gene: TRBD2
V gene: TRBV7-9
CDR3 DNA: TGTGCCAGCAGCTCCCTCCGGGAGGGCCTCTACAATGAGCAGTTCTTC
CDR3 protein: CASSSLREGLYNEQFF

clone size: .
J gene: TRBJ2-3
D gene: .
V gene: TRBV14
CDR3 DNA: TGTGCCAGCAGCCACGCGGATACGCAGTATTTT
CDR3 protein: CASSHADTQYF

clone size: few
J gene: TRBJ2-2
D gene: TRBD1
V gene: TRBV5-1
CDR3 DNA: TGCGCCAGCAGCTTGGGGGACAGCCCAGCGAACACCGGGGAGCTGTTTTTT
CDR3 protein: CASSLGDSPANTGELFF

clone size: .
J gene: TRBJ2-1
D gene: TRBD2
V gene: TRBV13
CDR3 DNA: TGTGCCAGCAGCAATAGCGGGGGAGACCCCAATGAGCAGTTCTTC
CDR3 protein: CASSNSGGDPNEQFF

clone size: few
J gene: TRBJ2-3
D gene: TRBD2
V gene: TRBV20-1
CDR3 DNA: TGCAGTGCTAGAGATCTAGCGGGAGGACTCACAGATACGCAGTATTTT
CDR3 protein: CSARDLAGGLTDTQYF

clone size: few
J gene: TRBJ2-3
D gene: TRBD1
V gene: TRBV20-1
CDR3 DNA: TGCAGTGCTAACAGACAGGGTGTAACAGATACGCAGTATTTT
CDR3 protein: CSANRQGVTDTQYF

clone size: few
J gene: TRBJ2-1
D gene: TRBD2
V gene: TRBV20-1
CDR3 DNA: TGCAGTGCTAGTTGGGGCGGGAGTTCCTACAATGAGCAGTTCTTC
CDR3 protein: CSASWGGSSYNEQFF

clone size: many
J gene: TRBJ1-2
D gene: .
V gene: TRBV7-9
CDR3 DNA: TGTGCCAGCAGCTCACGGAGGCCTAACTATGGCTACACCTTC
CDR3 protein: CASSSRRPNYGYTF

clone size: many
J gene: TRBJ1-5
D gene: .
V gene: TRBV2
CDR3 DNA: TGTGCCAGCAACCTCGGAGTCAATCAGCCCCAGCATTTT
CDR3 protein: CASNLGVNQPQHF

clone size: .
J gene: TRBJ2-7
D gene: TRBD2
V gene: TRBV20-1
CDR3 DNA: TGCAGTGCTAGAATGGCGAGCGGGGGCGAGCAGTACTTC
CDR3 protein: CSARMASGGEQYF

clone size: few
J gene: TRBJ2-7
D gene: .
V gene: TRBV9
CDR3 DNA: TGTGCCAGCAGCGAAACAGGGTCCGGCTCCTACGAGCAGTACTTC
CDR3 protein: CASSETGSGSYEQYF

clone size: many
J gene: TRBJ2-2
D gene: .
V gene: TRBV3-1
CDR3 DNA: TGTGCCAGCAGCCAAGACCCCGGACTGACCGGGGAGCTGTTTTTT
CDR3 protein: CASSQDPGLTGELFF

clone size: .
J gene: TRBJ2-1
D gene: TRBD2
V gene: TRBV4-2
CDR3 DNA: TGTGCCAGCAGCCAAGAGGTACTAGCGGGGGGCCGGAATGAGCAGTTCTTC
CDR3 protein: CASSQEVLAGGRNEQFF

clone size: few
J gene: TRBJ2-5
D gene: .
V gene: TRBV20-1
CDR3 DNA: TGCAGTGCTAGAGACGGCGTTAGGGGGCAAGAGACCCAGTACTTC
CDR3 protein: CSARDGVRGQETQYF

clone size: many
J gene: TRBJ2-7
D gene: .
V gene: TRBV12-3/TRBV12-4
CDR3 DNA: TGTGCCAGCAGTTTTTGGGGGACCCGGGTCGAGCAGTACTTC
CDR3 protein: CASSFWGTRVEQYF

clone size: .
J gene: TRBJ2-1
D gene: TRBD2
V gene: TRBV20-1
CDR3 DNA: TGCAGTGCGCTCGCGGGGGACCTCAACAATGAGCAGTTCTTC
CDR3 protein: CSALAGDLNNEQFF

clone size: many
J gene: TRBJ2-5
D gene: TRBD2
V gene: TRBV28
CDR3 DNA: TGCGCCAGCAGCCTCGGGACTAGCGGGGGACAAGAGACCCAGTACTTC
CDR3 protein: CASSLGTSGGQETQYF

clone size: .
J gene: TRBJ2-5
D gene: TRBD2
V gene: TRBV28
CDR3 DNA: TGTGCCAGCAGTTTAGGTGGGAGGGCCTCTTGGGAGACCCAGTACTTC
CDR3 protein: CASSLGGRASWETQYF

clone size: .
J gene: TRBJ1-1
D gene: .
V gene: TRBV5-1
CDR3 DNA: TGCGCCAGCAGCTTAAACCCGACAGGAGTTGGCGCTGAAGCTTTCTTT
CDR3 protein: CASSLNPTGVGAEAFF

clone size: few
J gene: TRBJ2-1
D gene: .
V gene: TRBV5-1
CDR3 DNA: TGCGCCAGCAGCTTGGAACAGCGAATCTACAATGAGCAGTTCTTC
CDR3 protein: CASSLEQRIYNEQFF

clone size: .
J gene: TRBJ1-1
D gene: .
V gene: TRBV20-1
CDR3 DNA: TGCAGTGCTAGACCCCCTAGGACAGCGGGGACTGAAGCTTTCTTT
CDR3 protein: CSARPPRTAGTEAFF

clone size: .
J gene: TRBJ2-7
D gene: .
V gene: TRBV20-1
CDR3 DNA: TGCAGTGCTAGAGGGCAGGGTGGCTCCTACGAGCAGTACTTC
CDR3 protein: CSARGQGGSYEQYF

clone size: few
J gene: TRBJ2-7
D gene: TRBD1
V gene: TRBV15
CDR3 DNA: TGTGCCACCAGCAGAGGAAACGGACAGGGGGCCTACGAGCAGTACTTC
CDR3 protein: CATSRGNGQGAYEQYF

clone size: few
J gene: TRBJ2-7
D gene: .
V gene: TRBV5-6
CDR3 DNA: TGTGCCAGCAGCAAAACAGGTTCTACCTACGAGCAGTACTTC
CDR3 protein: CASSKTGSTYEQYF

clone size: few
J gene: TRBJ1-1
D gene: .
V gene: TRBV30
CDR3 DNA: TGTGCCTGGACGAAAAATATGAACACTGAAGCTTTCTTT
CDR3 protein: CAWTKNMNTEAFF

clone size: few
J gene: TRBJ1-4
D gene: TRBD1
V gene: TRBV27
CDR3 DNA: TGTGCCAGCAACCACAGGGGGCGTTTTGAAAAACTGTTTTTT
CDR3 protein: CASNHRGRFEKLFF

clone size: .
J gene: TRBJ2-3
D gene: TRBD2
V gene: TRBV7-9
CDR3 DNA: TGTGCCAGCAGCGAGAGGGACTACCGAAGCACAGATACGCAGTATTTT
CDR3 protein: CASSERDYRSTDTQYF

clone size: .
J gene: TRBJ1-5
D gene: .
V gene: TRBV28
CDR3 DNA: TGTGCCAGCATTTTTGCAGCTAGCAATCAGCCCCAGCATTTT
CDR3 protein: CASIFAASNQPQHF

clone size: .
J gene: TRBJ2-2
D gene: TRBD1
V gene: TRBV3-1
CDR3 DNA: TGTGCCAGCAGCCTCCGGACAGGGGTACGCACCGGGGAGCTGTTTTTT
CDR3 protein: CASSLRTGVRTGELFF

clone size: many
J gene: TRBJ2-7
D gene: TRBD2
V gene: TRBV9
CDR3 DNA: TGTGCCAGCAGCACCTCCGGGACTAGCGCAGTCCACGAGCAGTACTTC
CDR3 protein: CASSTSGTSAVHEQYF

clone size: many
J gene: TRBJ2-1
D gene: TRBD2
V gene: TRBV5-1
CDR3 DNA: TGCGCCAGCAGCTCCGGGACTAGCGGGAGTGTTAGTCAGTTCTTC
CDR3 protein: CASSSGTSGSVSQFF

clone size: .
J gene: TRBJ2-2
D gene: TRBD2
V gene: TRBV7-6
CDR3 DNA: TGTGCCAGCAGCCCCTGGGGGACTAGATCGAACACCGGGGAGCTGTTTTTT
CDR3 protein: CASSPWGTRSNTGELFF

clone size: few
J gene: TRBJ2-7
D gene: .
V gene: TRBV4-3
CDR3 DNA: TGCGCCAGCAGCCAAGAGTATTACCGGAGCGAGCAGTACTTC
CDR3 protein: CASSQEYYRSEQYF

clone size: many
J gene: TRBJ2-7
D gene: .
V gene: TRBV29-1
CDR3 DNA: TGCAGCGTTGAACCCCCAGGGTCTTACGAGCAGTACTTC
CDR3 protein: CSVEPPGSYEQYF

clone size: many
J gene: TRBJ1-1
D gene: .
V gene: TRBV6-2/TRBV6-3
CDR3 DNA: TGTGCCAGCAGGCCAGTGAACACTGAAGCTTTCTTT
CDR3 protein: CASRPVNTEAFF

clone size: .
J gene: TRBJ2-1
D gene: .
V gene: TRBV7-9
CDR3 DNA: TGTGCCAGCAGTCAAACAGGGGGGGTTGAGCAGTTCTTC
CDR3 protein: CASSQTGGVEQFF

clone size: few
J gene: TRBJ2-2
D gene: .
V gene: TRBV12-3/TRBV12-4
CDR3 DNA: TGTGCCAGCAACCTAGGGGGGTTGGGCGGGGAGCTGTTTTTT
CDR3 protein: CASNLGGLGGELFF

clone size: many
J gene: TRBJ2-1
D gene: .
V gene: TRBV20-1
CDR3 DNA: TGCAGTGCTAGAGATTTCCGCGACTCCTACAATGAGCAGTTCTTC
CDR3 protein: CSARDFRDSYNEQFF

clone size: few
J gene: TRBJ1-2
D gene: TRBD1
V gene: TRBV11-1
CDR3 DNA: TGTGCCAGCAGCTTTCAGGGGGCGTATGGCTACACCTTC
CDR3 protein: CASSFQGAYGYTF

clone size: .
J gene: TRBJ1-1
D gene: TRBD1
V gene: TRBV29-1
CDR3 DNA: TGCAGCGTTGAGGGACAGGGGGCCGTGAACACTGAAGCTTTCTTT
CDR3 protein: CSVEGQGAVNTEAFF

clone size: .
J gene: TRBJ2-1
D gene: .
V gene: TRBV7-2
CDR3 DNA: TGTGCCAGCAGCCAGGGCCGTGGGACTTCCTACAATGAGCAGTTCTTC
CDR3 protein: CASSQGRGTSYNEQFF

clone size: .
J gene: TRBJ2-1
D gene: TRBD1
V gene: TRBV6-2/TRBV6-3
CDR3 DNA: TGTGCCAGCAGAGGACAGGGGGCGGGCTATGAGCAGTTCTTC
CDR3 protein: CASRGQGAGYEQFF

clone size: .
J gene: TRBJ1-5
D gene: .
V gene: TRBV4-2
CDR3 DNA: TGTGCCAGCAGCCAAGACGAGGGTTCCCAGCCCCAGCATTTT
CDR3 protein: CASSQDEGSQPQHF

clone size: few
J gene: TRBJ2-6
D gene: TRBD1
V gene: TRBV5-4
CDR3 DNA: TGTGCCAGCAGCTCGGACAGGGAGAGATCTGGGGCCAACGTCCTGACTTTC
CDR3 protein: CASSSDRERSGANVLTF

clone size: few
J gene: TRBJ2-1
D gene: TRBD2
V gene: TRBV4-2
CDR3 DNA: TGTGCCAGCAGCCAAGGACTAGCGGCAAACTACAATGAGCAGTTCTTC
CDR3 protein: CASSQGLAANYNEQFF

clone size: .
J gene: TRBJ2-7
D gene: .
V gene: TRBV10-2
CDR3 DNA: TGCGCCAGCAGTGATCGTGGGGGAGCGGAGTACGAGCAGTACTTC
CDR3 protein: CASSDRGGAEYEQYF

clone size: .
J gene: TRBJ2-2
D gene: .
V gene: TRBV11-2
CDR3 DNA: TGTGCCAGCAGCCCCCAGTCCCCCGGGGAGCTGTTTTTT
CDR3 protein: CASSPQSPGELFF

clone size: few
J gene: TRBJ2-3
D gene: .
V gene: TRBV10-3
CDR3 DNA: TGTGCCATCAGTGATAGTAACAGGGAAGGAGATACGCAGTATTTT
CDR3 protein: CAISDSNREGDTQYF

clone size: few
J gene: TRBJ2-6
D gene: .
V gene: TRBV7-2
CDR3 DNA: TGTGCCAGCAGCTTAGGGCGTGCTAGCTCTGGGGCCAACGTCCTGACTTTC
CDR3 protein: CASSLGRASSGANVLTF

clone size: .
J gene: TRBJ2-7
D gene: TRBD2
V gene: TRBV28
CDR3 DNA: TGTGCCAGCAGTTGGTCAGGGAGGGCCTACGAGCAGTACTTC
CDR3 protein: CASSWSGRAYEQYF

clone size: .
J gene: TRBJ2-7
D gene: TRBD1
V gene: TRBV30
CDR3 DNA: TGTGCCTGGAGTGTACAGGGGGCGAGCTACGAGCAGTACTTC
CDR3 protein: CAWSVQGASYEQYF

clone size: .
J gene: TRBJ2-3
D gene: .
V gene: TRBV28
CDR3 DNA: TGTGCCAGCAGTTCCCCCGTCGGGACTGGTGGCACAGATACGCAGTATTTT
CDR3 protein: CASSSPVGTGGTDTQYF

clone size: .
J gene: TRBJ1-1
D gene: .
V gene: TRBV24-1
CDR3 DNA: TGTGCCACCAGTGATCCGGGACACCGGAACACTGAAGCTTTCTTT
CDR3 protein: CATSDPGHRNTEAFF

clone size: many
J gene: TRBJ2-7
D gene: .
V gene: TRBV11-2
CDR3 DNA: TGTGCCAGCAGCTTAGGGTCGTTCTACGAGCAGTACTTC
CDR3 protein: CASSLGSFYEQYF